The 16 T cell receptor beta chains in this list originate from one sample, sequenced in a study of human T cells and chemical hapten exposure. From the RACE reads, TCRdb called clonotypes with MiXCR, one entry per CDR3 protein. The sample includes approximately 260,000 distinct CDR3 sequences, approximately 8% seen only once; the top ten take about 1.2%. Time point of the sample: pre-sensitization, week 0. Described treatment: therapeutic diphenylcyclopropenone sensitization with weekly scalp DPC. The material sequenced was whole blood, taken in connection with sensitization to the hapten diphenylcyclopropenone (DPC). These receptor sequences come from a man aged 18 to 29 with alopecia areata. Some clones in this sample may be carry-over from other donors' samples.

This clonotype showed up many times. The chain couples TRBV4-1 to TRBJ1-3, with D uncertain. The CDR3 loop spans 15 amino acids. Germline V CDR1 and CDR2: MGHRA, YSYEKL. V was pared by 5 bases and J by 2 bases, with 13 bases between. The CDR3 DNA is TGCGCCAGCAGCAGGGTATATCTGACTGGAAACACCATATATTTT. It yields the protein CASSRVYLTGNTIYF.

The chain joins TRBV10-3 to TRBJ2-7; a possible D gene is TRBD1 (6 bases). The V end was cut by 10 bases, the J end by 2 bases, with 18 bases between. The CDR3 runs to 14 residues. Germline V gene lookup returns CDR1 ENHRY and CDR2 SYGVKD. The CDR3 is CANSNKDRAYEQYF. The CDR3 region has the DNA TGTGCCAACTCTAACAAGGACAGAGCCTACGAGCAGTACTTC.

This clonotype was recorded many times. CDR3 DNA sequence: TGCAGCGTTGAAAGGGACAGCAAAAACATTCAGTACTTC. Its protein is CSVERDSKNIQYF. The gene calls are TRBV29-1 and TRBJ2-4; TRBD1 agrees at 7 bases. The V gene's germline CDR1 is SQVTM and CDR2 ANQGSEA. The ends lost 2 bases at V and 3 bases at J; junction bases unmatched: 1. The CDR3 is 13 amino acids.

This clonotype was counted at least ten times. This chain connects TRBV2 to TRBJ1-2, with D possibly matching TRBD1 (5 bases). This CDR3 is 14 amino acids long. Trimming removed 7 bases from V and 7 bases from J, with 19 bases in between. CDR1 and CDR2 (germline): SNHLY, FYNNEI. The CDR3 nucleotides are TGTGCCAGCATGCTGGGGGAACGGGAAGGTGGCTACACCTTC. Protein product: CASMLGEREGGYTF.

The V call is TRBV20-1, the J call TRBJ1-1; D is possibly TRBD1 (5 bases). The CDR3 runs 13 residues. Germline V gene lookup returns CDR1 DFQATT and CDR2 SNEGSKA (reference sequence). Trimming left V 1 base short and J 3 bases short, with 9 bases between. The CDR3 is CSARGGRDTEAFF. The CDR3 DNA is TGCAGTGCTAGAGGGGGCAGGGACACTGAAGCTTTCTTT.

V usage is TRBV7-6 and J usage is TRBJ2-5; D call uncertain. Germline-derived CDR1 and CDR2 are SGHVS and FNYEAQ. The CDR3 has 14 residues. Trimming stripped 3 bases from V and 5 bases from J, with 13 bases between. The CDR3 coding sequence is TGTGCCAGCAGCTTTGGGTCTCCTGGGGAGACCCAGTACTTC. It yields the protein CASSFGSPGETQYF.

The gene calls are TRBV7-9 and TRBJ2-5, with 8 bases that match TRBD1. The V and J ends lost 1 base and 9 bases, in that order; junction bases with no gene match: 13. CDR1 and CDR2 (germline): SEHNR, FQNEAQ (reference sequence). The CDR3 runs 16 residues. CDR3 amino acids: CASSLEDRGRDAAQYF. CDR3 bases: TGTGCCAGCAGCTTAGAAGACAGGGGCCGAGATGCGGCCCAGTACTTC. Using reference TRBV7-9 and TRBJ2-5 for the parts outside the CDR3, the full variable domain is DTGVSQNPRHKITKRGQNVTFRCDPISEHNRLYWYRQTLGQGPEFLTYFQNEAQLEKSRLLSDRFSAERPKGSFSTLEIQRTEQGDSAMYLCASSLEDRGRDAAQYFGPGTRLLVL.

Only a few counts were recorded for this clonotype. V gene TRBV9 combines with J gene TRBJ2-1; the match to TRBD1 covers 9 bases. The germline CDR1 and CDR2 sequences are SGDLS and YYNGEE. The CDR3 has 16 amino acids. V trimming: 0 bases; J trimming: 1 base; junction bases outside the gene matches: 2. The CDR3 reads CASSVGGQGSYNEQFF. The CDR3 region has the DNA TGTGCCAGCAGCGTAGGCGGACAGGGGTCCTACAATGAGCAGTTCTTC.

This sequence joins TRBV11-2 and TRBJ2-5; no definite D call. In germline, CDR1 is SGHAT, CDR2 FQNNGV. This CDR3 spans 13 amino acids. With 5 bases removed from V and 2 bases from J, the gap between germline ends came to 9 bases. The CDR3 DNA reads as TGTGCCAGCAGCATGAACCAGCAAGAGACCCAGTACTTC. Translation gives CASSMNQQETQYF.

This chain links TRBV29-1 with TRBJ2-1, with a tentative D call TRBD2 (5 bases). This CDR3 comprises 15 residues. From germline, CDR1 is SQVTM and CDR2 ANQGSEA. Trimming stripped 0 bases from V and 4 bases from J, with 13 bases between. This CDR3 is CSVEDNEGLYNEQFF. DNA for the CDR3: TGCAGCGTTGAAGATAATGAGGGTCTTTACAATGAGCAGTTCTTC.

V gene TRBV7-6 combines with J gene TRBJ2-1; a possible D gene is TRBD1 (6 bases). Trimming removed 5 bases at V and 7 bases at J, with 18 bases between. The CDR3 runs 15 residues. CDR1 and CDR2 from the germline V gene are SGHVS and FNYEAQ. This chain's CDR3 is CASSPGEGQPNEQFF. The DNA of the CDR3 is TGTGCCAGCAGCCCAGGGGAAGGACAGCCTAATGAGCAGTTCTTC.

This clonotype showed up many times. CDR3 loop: CASSPGGSEAFF. The DNA for the CDR3 is TGTGCCAGCTCACCCGGGGGCAGTGAAGCTTTCTTT. The rearrangement uses TRBV18 and TRBJ1-1; TRBD1 might be the D (6 bases). V gave up 3 bases and J gave up 7 bases, with 9 bases separating them. The germline V gene has CDR1 KGHSH and CDR2 LQKENI. The CDR3 has 12 residues.

A few counts support this clonotype. V gene TRBV20-1 combines with J gene TRBJ1-6; possibly TRBD1 for D (5 bases). The CDR3 length is 18 residues. Germline V CDR1 and CDR2: DFQATT, SNEGSKA (reference sequence). V was trimmed by 0 bases and J by 1 base, leaving 16 bases between them. As DNA, the CDR3 is TGCAGTGCTAGAGATCTGGAGGGGTTTAGGTCCTATAATTCACCCCTCCACTTT. The encoded protein is CSARDLEGFRSYNSPLHF.

This clonotype was counted between two and nine times. This chain joins TRBV9 and TRBJ2-7; D unclear. This CDR3 is built from 13 residues. Trimming took off 0 bases at V and 5 bases at J, with 9 bases between the two ends. Germline V gene sequence: CDR1 SGDLS, CDR2 YYNGEE. The CDR3 DNA follows: TGTGCCAGCAGCGTAGGGTTTAAGGACGAGCAGTACTTC. It specifies CASSVGFKDEQYF.

This clonotype was found many times. This chain links TRBV6-5 with TRBJ2-1, with D possibly TRBD2 on 6 matching bases. The V gene lost 5 bases and the J gene lost 9 bases, with 11 bases spanning the gap. CDR1 is MNHEY, CDR2 SVGAGI, per germline. The CDR3 is made up of 12 amino acids. The CDR3 nucleotides are TGTGCCAGCAGTCATCGGGAGAGTGAGCAGTTCTTC. Protein sequence: CASSHRESEQFF.

The sample holds a few counts of this clonotype. The genes are TRBV6-5 and TRBJ1-5; no reliable D call. The CDR3 spans 13 residues. The ends were cut back, 5 bases at V and 3 bases at J, with 8 bases in the middle. Germline CDR1 MNHEY, CDR2 SVGAGI. The CDR3, as DNA: TGTGCCAGCAGTCCCGAGTACAATCAGCCCCAGCATTTT. Its protein product is CASSPEYNQPQHF.